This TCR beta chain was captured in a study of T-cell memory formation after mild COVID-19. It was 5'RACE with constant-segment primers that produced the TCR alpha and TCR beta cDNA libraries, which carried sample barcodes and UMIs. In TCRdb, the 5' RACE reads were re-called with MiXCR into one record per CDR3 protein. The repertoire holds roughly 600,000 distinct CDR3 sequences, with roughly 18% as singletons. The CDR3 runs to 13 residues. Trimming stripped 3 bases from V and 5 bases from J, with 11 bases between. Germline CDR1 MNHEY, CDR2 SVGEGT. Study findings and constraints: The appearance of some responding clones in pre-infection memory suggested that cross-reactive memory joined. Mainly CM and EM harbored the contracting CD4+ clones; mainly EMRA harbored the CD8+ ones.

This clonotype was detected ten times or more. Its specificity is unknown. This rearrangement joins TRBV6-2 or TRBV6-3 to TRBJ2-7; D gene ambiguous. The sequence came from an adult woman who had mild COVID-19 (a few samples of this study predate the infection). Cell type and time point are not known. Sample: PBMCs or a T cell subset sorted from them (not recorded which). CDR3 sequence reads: CASSYRQQHEQYF. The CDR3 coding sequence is TGTGCCAGCAGTTATAGGCAGCAACACGAGCAGTACTTC.